The 10 T cell receptor beta chains below were found in one sample sequenced in a study of blood T cell repertoires in COVID-19. Some clones are missing from TCRdb's copy, which holds only in-frame ones; the method was immunoSEQ multiplex PCR. The sample contains about 260,000 clones, roughly 88% of which appear only once. Sequenced input: PBMCs or T cells enriched from blood (not recorded which). The receptors were gathered from a woman between 50 and 59 years old who had recovered from COVID-19.

The rearrangement joins TRBV2 to TRBJ2-1; D might be TRBD2 (6 bases). The V gene's germline CDR1 is SNHLY and CDR2 FYNNEI. The CDR3 length is 15 residues. V was shortened by 2 bases and J by 4 bases, with 12 bases between the two germline ends. CDR3 coding DNA: TGTGCCAGCAGTGAAAGGGTCGGGGGATACAATGAGCAGTTCTTC. Amino acids: CASSERVGGYNEQFF.

This clone occurred once. The chain joins TRBV10-1 to TRBJ2-1, with 11 bases matching TRBD2. The CDR3 consists of 16 residues. Per the germline V gene, CDR1 is WNHNN and CDR2 is SYGVQD (reference sequence). V lost 5 bases, J lost 7 bases, and 10 bases stayed unmatched. The DNA of the CDR3 is TGCGCCAGCAGTCCCCGTAGCGGGGGGGCCAGGAATGAGCAGTTCTTC. Translating gives CASSPRSGGARNEQFF.

CDR3 nucleotide sequence: TGTGCCAGCAGCCGCATTTCCGGGACAGGGACTTCACCCCTCCACTTT. It specifies CASSRISGTGTSPLHF. This chain joins TRBV14 and TRBJ1-6; 9 bases are shared with TRBD1. Germline CDR1 reads SGHDN; CDR2 reads FVKESK. The J segment lost 9 bases and the V segment lost 4 bases, leaving 10 bases of the junction unmatched. CDR3 size: 16 residues.

The chain couples TRBV7-9 to TRBJ1-3, with D possibly matching TRBD1 (5 bases). Trimming pared 0 bases from V and 8 bases from J, leaving 14 bases between. CDR1 and CDR2 from the germline V gene are SEHNR and FQNEAQ (reference sequence). The CDR3 contains 15 residues. The CDR3 spells CASSLASGIGDTIYF. The CDR3, as DNA: TGTGCCAGCAGCTTAGCTTCCGGAATAGGGGACACCATATATTTT.

A single count supports this clone. The chain joins TRBV25-1 to TRBJ1-5; D is unclear. Germline lookup yields CDR1 MGHDK and CDR2 SYGVNS. This CDR3 has 14 amino acids. V shed 4 bases and J shed 4 bases, with 11 bases lying between them. DNA of the CDR3: TGTGCCAGCAGTGTTGGGCAGTATAATCAGCCCCAGCATTTT. It yields the protein CASSVGQYNQPQHF.

The rearrangement joins TRBV5-4 to TRBJ1-2; 7 bases align to TRBD1. V shed 0 bases, J shed 2 bases, and the junction held 4 bases outside the gene matches. CDR3 length equals 15 residues. Germline CDR1 SGHNT, CDR2 YYREEE (reference sequence). The CDR3 region is CASSLGQGRNYGYTF. CDR3 in DNA: TGTGCCAGCAGCTTGGGACAGGGTAGGAACTATGGCTACACCTTC.

The chain recombines TRBV9 with TRBJ2-7; D might be TRBD2 (6 bases). This CDR3 is built from 14 residues. Germline V CDR1 and CDR2: SGDLS, YYNGEE. Trimming shortened V by 4 bases and J by 2 bases, and 13 bases separated the two germline ends. The CDR3 sequence: CASSMDYGTYEQYF. As DNA, the CDR3 is TGTGCCAGCAGCATGGACTACGGAACCTACGAGCAGTACTTC. Full variable domain (rest looked up from reference TRBV9 and TRBJ2-7): DSGVTQTPKHLITATGQRVTLRCSPRSGDLSVYWYQQSLDQGLQFLIQYYNGEERAKGNILERFSAQQFPDLHSELNLSSLELGDSALYFCASSMDYGTYEQYFGPGTRLTVT.

The chain employs TRBV9 and TRBJ2-2; 13 positions match TRBD2. The CDR3 totals 18 residues. Germline CDR1 is SGDLS and CDR2 is YYNGEE. V lost 3 bases and J lost 1; bases outside the gene matches: 6. In DNA, the CDR3 is TGTGCCAGCAGCGAGCCGGGACTAGCGGGGTTGAACACCGGGGAGCTGTTTTTT. This sequence encodes CASSEPGLAGLNTGELFF.

The chain recombines TRBV4-1 with TRBJ2-7, with TRBD2 matching 9 bases. This CDR3 is 14 amino acids long. V lost 4 bases to trimming and J lost 3 bases; unmatched junction nucleotides: 4. Per the germline V gene, CDR1 is MGHRA and CDR2 is YSYEKL. The CDR3 region is CASSPLAGIYEQYF. CDR3 nucleotides: TGCGCCAGCAGCCCGCTAGCGGGGATCTACGAGCAGTACTTC.

The chain uses TRBV7-2 and TRBJ1-1; D gene uncertain. Germline CDR1 is SGHTA and CDR2 is FQGNSA. This CDR3 has 13 residues. V lost 6 bases and J 9 bases, leaving 17 bases between the germline ends. Written as DNA, the CDR3 is TGTGCCAGCAGTATAGCGGGCAGGACCAAAGCTTTCTTT. This translates into CASSIAGRTKAFF.